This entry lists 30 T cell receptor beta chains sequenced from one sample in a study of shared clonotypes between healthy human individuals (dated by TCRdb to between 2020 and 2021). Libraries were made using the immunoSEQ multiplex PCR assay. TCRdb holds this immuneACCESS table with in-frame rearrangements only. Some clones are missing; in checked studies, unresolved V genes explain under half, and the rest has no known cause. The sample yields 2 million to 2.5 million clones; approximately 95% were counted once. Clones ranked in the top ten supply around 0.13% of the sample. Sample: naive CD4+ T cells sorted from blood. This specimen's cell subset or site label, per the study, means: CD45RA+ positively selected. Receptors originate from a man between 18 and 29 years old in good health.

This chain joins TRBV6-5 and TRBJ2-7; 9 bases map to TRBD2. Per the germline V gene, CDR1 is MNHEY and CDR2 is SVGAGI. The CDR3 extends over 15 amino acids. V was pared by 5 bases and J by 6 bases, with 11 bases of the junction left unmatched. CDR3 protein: CASSPSKGLASEQYF. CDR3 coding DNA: TGTGCCAGCAGTCCTTCGAAGGGACTAGCAAGCGAGCAGTACTTC.

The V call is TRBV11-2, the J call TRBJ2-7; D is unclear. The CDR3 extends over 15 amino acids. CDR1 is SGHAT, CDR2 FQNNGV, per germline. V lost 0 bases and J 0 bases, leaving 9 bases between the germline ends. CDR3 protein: CASSLDGISSYEQYF. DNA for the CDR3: TGTGCCAGCAGCTTAGATGGGATCAGCTCCTACGAGCAGTACTTC.

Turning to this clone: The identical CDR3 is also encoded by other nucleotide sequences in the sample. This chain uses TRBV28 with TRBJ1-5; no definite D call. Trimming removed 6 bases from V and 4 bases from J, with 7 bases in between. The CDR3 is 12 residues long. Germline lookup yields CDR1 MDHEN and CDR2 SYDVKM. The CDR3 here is CASSPNNQPQHF. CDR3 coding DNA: TGTGCCAGCAGCCCGAATAATCAGCCCCAGCATTTT.

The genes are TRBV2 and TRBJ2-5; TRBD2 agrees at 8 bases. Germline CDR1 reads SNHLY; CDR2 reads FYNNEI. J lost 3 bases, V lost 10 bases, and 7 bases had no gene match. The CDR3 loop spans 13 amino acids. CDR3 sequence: CAKAGVRKETQYF. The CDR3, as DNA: TGTGCCAAAGCGGGAGTGAGGAAAGAGACCCAGTACTTC.

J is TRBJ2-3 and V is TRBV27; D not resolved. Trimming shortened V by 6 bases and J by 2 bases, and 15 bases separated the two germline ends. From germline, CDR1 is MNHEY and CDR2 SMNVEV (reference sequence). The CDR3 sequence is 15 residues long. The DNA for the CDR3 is TGTGCCAGCAGCCCTCGGGTTATAAACACAGATACGCAGTATTTT. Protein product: CASSPRVINTDTQYF.

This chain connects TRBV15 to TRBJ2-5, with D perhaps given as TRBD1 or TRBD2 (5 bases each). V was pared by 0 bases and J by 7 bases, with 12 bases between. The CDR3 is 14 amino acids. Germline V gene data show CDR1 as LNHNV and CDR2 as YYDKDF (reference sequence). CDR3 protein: CATSRDRGEGTQYF. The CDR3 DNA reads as TGTGCCACCAGCAGAGATCGAGGGGAAGGGACCCAGTACTTC.

Here the CDR3 DNA reads TGTGCCAGCAGCTCGGGCATCGGGTACGAGCAGTACTTC. It translates to CASSSGIGYEQYF. This chain connects TRBV28 to TRBJ2-7; no clear D. The germline CDR1 and CDR2 sequences are MDHEN and SYDVKM. The CDR3 sequence is 13 residues long. Trimming pared 6 bases from V and 4 bases from J, leaving 13 bases between.

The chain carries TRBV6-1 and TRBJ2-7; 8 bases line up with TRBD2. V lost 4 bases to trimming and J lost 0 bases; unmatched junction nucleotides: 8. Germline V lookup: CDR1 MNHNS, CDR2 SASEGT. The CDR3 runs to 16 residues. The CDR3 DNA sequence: TGTGCCAGCAGTGCCGGTCCGGGGGGGGCCTCCTACGAGCAGTACTTC. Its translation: CASSAGPGGASYEQYF.

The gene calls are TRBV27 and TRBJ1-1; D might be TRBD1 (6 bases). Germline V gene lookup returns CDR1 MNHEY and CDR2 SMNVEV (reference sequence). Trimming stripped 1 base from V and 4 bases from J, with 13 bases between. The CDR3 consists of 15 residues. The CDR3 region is CASSLYKGGGTEAFF. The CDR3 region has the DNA TGTGCCAGCAGTTTATACAAGGGGGGTGGCACTGAAGCTTTCTTT.

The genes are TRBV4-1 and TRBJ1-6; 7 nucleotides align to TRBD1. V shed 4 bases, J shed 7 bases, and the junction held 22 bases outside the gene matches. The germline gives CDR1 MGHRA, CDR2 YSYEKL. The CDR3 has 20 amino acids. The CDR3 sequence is CASSRENRGGTTPRNSPLHF. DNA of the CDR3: TGCGCCAGCAGCCGAGAAAACAGGGGTGGAACTACCCCCCGGAATTCACCCCTCCACTTT.

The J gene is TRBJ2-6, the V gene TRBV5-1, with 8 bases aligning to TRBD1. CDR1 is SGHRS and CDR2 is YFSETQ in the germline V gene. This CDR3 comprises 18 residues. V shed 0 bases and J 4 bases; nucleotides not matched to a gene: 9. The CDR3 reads CASSLEGATGDGANVLTF. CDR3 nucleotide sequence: TGCGCCAGCAGCTTGGAAGGGGCGACAGGGGACGGGGCCAACGTCCTGACTTTC.

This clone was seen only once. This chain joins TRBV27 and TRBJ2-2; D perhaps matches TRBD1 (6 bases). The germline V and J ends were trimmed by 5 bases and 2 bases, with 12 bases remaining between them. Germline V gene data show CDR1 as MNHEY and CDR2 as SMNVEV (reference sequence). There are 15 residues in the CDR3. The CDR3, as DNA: TGTGCCAGCAGTACCGGACAGAGTAACACCGGGGAGCTGTTTTTT. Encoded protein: CASSTGQSNTGELFF.

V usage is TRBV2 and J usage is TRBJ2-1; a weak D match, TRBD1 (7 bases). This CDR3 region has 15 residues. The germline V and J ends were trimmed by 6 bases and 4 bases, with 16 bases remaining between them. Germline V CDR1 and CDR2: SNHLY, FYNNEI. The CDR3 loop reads CASRKGGGQYNEQFF. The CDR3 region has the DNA TGTGCCAGCAGAAAAGGAGGGGGACAGTACAATGAGCAGTTCTTC.

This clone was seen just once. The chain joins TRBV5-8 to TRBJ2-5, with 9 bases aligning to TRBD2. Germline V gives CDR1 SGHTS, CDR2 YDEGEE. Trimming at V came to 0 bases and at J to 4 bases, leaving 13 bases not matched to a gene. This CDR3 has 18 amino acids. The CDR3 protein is CASSLGTSGWQGGETQYF. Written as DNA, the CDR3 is TGTGCCAGCAGCTTGGGTACTAGCGGGTGGCAAGGTGGAGAGACCCAGTACTTC.

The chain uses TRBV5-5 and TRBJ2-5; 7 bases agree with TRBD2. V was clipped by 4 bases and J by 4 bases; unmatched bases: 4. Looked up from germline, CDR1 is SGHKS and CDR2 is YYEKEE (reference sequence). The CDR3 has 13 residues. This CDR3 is CASSAGLVETQYF. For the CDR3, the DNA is TGTGCCAGCAGCGCCGGACTAGTAGAGACCCAGTACTTC.

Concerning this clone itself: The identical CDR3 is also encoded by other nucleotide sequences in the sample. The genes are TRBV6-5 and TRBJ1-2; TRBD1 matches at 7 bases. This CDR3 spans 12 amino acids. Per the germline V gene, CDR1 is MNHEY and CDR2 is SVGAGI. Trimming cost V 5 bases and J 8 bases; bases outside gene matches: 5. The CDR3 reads CASSRTGDGYTF. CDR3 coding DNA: TGTGCCAGCAGTAGGACAGGTGACGGCTACACCTTC.

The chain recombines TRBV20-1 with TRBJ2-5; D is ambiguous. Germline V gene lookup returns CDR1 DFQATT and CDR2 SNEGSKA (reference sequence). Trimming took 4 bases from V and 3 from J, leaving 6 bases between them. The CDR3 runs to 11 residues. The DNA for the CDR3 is TGCAGTGCTATCCGAGAAGAGACCCAGTACTTC. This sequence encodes CSAIREETQYF.

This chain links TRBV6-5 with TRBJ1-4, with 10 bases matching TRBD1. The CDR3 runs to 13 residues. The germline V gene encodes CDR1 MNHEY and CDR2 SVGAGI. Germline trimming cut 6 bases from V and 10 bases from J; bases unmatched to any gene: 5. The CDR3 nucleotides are TGTGCCAGCAGGCCGGGACAGGGGTCAAAACTGTTTTTT. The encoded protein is CASRPGQGSKLFF.

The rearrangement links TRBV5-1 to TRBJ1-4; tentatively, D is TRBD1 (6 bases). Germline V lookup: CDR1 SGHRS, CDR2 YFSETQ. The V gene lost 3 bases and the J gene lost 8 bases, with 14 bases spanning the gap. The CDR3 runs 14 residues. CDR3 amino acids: CASSWGGRGEKLFF. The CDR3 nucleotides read TGCGCCAGCAGCTGGGGGGGGCGCGGAGAAAAACTGTTTTTT.

DNA of the CDR3: TGTGCCATCAGTGCCACAGGGTCTAATCAGCCCCAGCATTTT. This codes for CAISATGSNQPQHF. The chain employs TRBV10-3 and TRBJ1-5; D perhaps matches TRBD1 (6 bases). This CDR3 region has 14 residues. V was trimmed by 4 bases and J by 4 bases, leaving 11 bases between them. Germline V gene data show CDR1 as ENHRY and CDR2 as SYGVKD.

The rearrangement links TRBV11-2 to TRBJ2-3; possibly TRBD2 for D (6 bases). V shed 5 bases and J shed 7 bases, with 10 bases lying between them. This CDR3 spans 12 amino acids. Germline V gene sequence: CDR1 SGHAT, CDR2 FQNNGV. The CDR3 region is CASSPGLYTQYF. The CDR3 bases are TGTGCCAGCAGCCCGGGACTGTATACGCAGTATTTT.

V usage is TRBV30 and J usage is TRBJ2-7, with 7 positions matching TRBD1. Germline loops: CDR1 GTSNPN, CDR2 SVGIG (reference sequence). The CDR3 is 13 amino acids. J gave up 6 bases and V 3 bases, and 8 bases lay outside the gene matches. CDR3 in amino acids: CAWSLQGPSEQYF. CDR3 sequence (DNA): TGTGCCTGGAGCCTACAGGGGCCCAGCGAGCAGTACTTC.

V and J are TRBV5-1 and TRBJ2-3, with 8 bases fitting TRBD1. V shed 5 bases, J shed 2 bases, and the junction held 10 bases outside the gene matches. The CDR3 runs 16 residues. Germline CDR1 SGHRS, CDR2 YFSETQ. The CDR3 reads CASRTGDFLDTDTQYF. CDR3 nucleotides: TGCGCCAGCAGGACAGGGGATTTCCTGGACACAGATACGCAGTATTTT.

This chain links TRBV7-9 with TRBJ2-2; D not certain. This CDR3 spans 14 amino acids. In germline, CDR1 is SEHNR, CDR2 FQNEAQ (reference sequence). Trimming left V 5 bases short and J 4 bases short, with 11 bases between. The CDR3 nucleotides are TGTGCCAGCAGCCAACCCGTCGGCACCGGGGAGCTGTTTTTT. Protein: CASSQPVGTGELFF.

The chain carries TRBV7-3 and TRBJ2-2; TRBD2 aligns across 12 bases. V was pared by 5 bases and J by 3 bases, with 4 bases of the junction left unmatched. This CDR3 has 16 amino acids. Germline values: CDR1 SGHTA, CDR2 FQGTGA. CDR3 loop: CASSPRLAGDTGELFF. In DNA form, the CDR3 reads TGTGCCAGCAGCCCCCGACTAGCGGGAGACACCGGGGAGCTGTTTTTT.

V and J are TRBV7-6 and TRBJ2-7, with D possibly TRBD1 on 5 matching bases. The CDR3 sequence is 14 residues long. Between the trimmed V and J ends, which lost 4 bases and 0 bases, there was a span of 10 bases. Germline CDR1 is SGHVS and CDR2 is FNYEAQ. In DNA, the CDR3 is TGTGCCAGCAGCTCAGGGTCGAGCTCCTACGAGCAGTACTTC. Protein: CASSSGSSSYEQYF. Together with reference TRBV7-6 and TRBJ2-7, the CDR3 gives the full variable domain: GAGVSQSPRYKVTKRGQDVALRCDPISGHVSLYWYRQALGQGPEFLTYFNYEAQQDKSGLPNDRFSAERPEGSISTLTIQRTEQRDSAMYRCASSSGSSSYEQYFGPGTRLTVT.

The CDR3 region has the DNA TGTGCCACCAGCAGAGGGGAAGGGTATCAGCCCCAGCATTTT. It is translated as CATSRGEGYQPQHF. The chain is built from TRBV15 and TRBJ1-5; no clear D gene. The CDR3 totals 14 residues. Trimming pared 1 base from V and 5 bases from J, leaving 9 bases between. The germline gives CDR1 LNHNV, CDR2 YYDKDF (reference sequence).

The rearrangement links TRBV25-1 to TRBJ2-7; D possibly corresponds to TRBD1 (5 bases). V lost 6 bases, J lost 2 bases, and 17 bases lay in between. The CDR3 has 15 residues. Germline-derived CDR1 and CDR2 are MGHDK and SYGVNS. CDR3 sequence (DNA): TGTGCCAGCAGGCCCGACTTGGGCAGGGCCTACGAGCAGTACTTC. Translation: CASRPDLGRAYEQYF.

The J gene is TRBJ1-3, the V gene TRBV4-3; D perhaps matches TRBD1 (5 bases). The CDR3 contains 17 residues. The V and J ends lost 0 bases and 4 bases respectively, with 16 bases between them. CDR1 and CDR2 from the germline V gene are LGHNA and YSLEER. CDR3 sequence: CASSQDAGGSSGNTIYF. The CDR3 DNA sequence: TGCGCCAGCAGCCAAGATGCCGGGGGGTCGTCCGGAAACACCATATATTTT.

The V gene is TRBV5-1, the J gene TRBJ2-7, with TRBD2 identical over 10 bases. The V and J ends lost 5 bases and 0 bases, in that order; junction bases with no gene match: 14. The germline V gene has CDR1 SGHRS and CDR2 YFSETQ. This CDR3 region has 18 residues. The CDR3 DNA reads TGCGCCAGCAGAACCGGGACAGACGTAGCGGGAGGCTCCTACGAGCAGTACTTC. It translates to CASRTGTDVAGGSYEQYF.